Listed below are T cell receptor beta chains from one sample, sequenced in a study of blood T cell repertoires in COVID-19. Sequenced by immunoSEQ multiplex PCR; TCRdb stores in-frame clones only, minus some. The sample lists about 240,000 clones, more than 75% occurring once. Source material: peripheral blood. These receptors originate from an elderly woman with COVID-19, enrolled during active disease. Both conserved end residues are trimmed from each CDR3.

>12|TRBJ2-1|TRBV19
ASSIQDSYNEQF
>15|TRBJ2-2|TRBV15
ATSRDIGGGNAGELF
>17|TRBJ2-2|TRBV5-1
ASSVAGLGGIQNTGELF
>12|TRBJ1-1|TRBV6-5
ASSPTVWNTEAF
>15|TRBJ1-1|TRBV4-1
ASSFRPQGIVATEAF
>15|TRBJ2-3|TRBV2
ASSVATSTGTTDTQY
>13|TRBJ2-7|TRBV6-5
ASRSTVRGSYEQY
>14|TRBJ2-2|TRBV19
ASNPQRRPRTGELF
>14|TRBJ1-1|TRBV7-6
ASSLGDRGMNTEAF
>13|TRBJ2-3|TRBV19
ASSGLAGYTDTQY
>14|TRBJ1-2|TRBV3-1/TRBV3-2
ASSQERGQASGGYT
>13|TRBJ1-3|TRBV19
ASSPEGFSGNTIY
>13|TRBJ2-3|TRBV29-1
SPRGGLAGTDTQY
>13|TRBJ1-1|TRBV30
AWSVPLDRGAEAF
>13|TRBJ1-4|TRBV11-2
ASSLGQEYNEKLF
>14|TRBJ1-3|TRBV6-6
ASSYGYGRAGNTIY
>12|TRBJ1-1|TRBV27
ASRGTGSHTEAF
>14|TRBJ2-3|TRBV7-3
ASSLMGTGVTDTQY
>12|TRBJ2-2|TRBV3-1/TRBV3-2
ASSQSIAGGELF
>11|TRBJ2-5|TRBV7-2
ASGSRNEETQY
>11|TRBJ1-1|TRBV2
ASSYREGTEAF
>15|TRBJ2-3|TRBV27
ASSLYATSDLGDTQY
>12|TRBJ1-6|TRBV18
ASSTGTGNSPLH
>14|TRBJ1-2|TRBV6-1
ASSERTGGDSYGYT
>13|TRBJ1-5|TRBV19
ASNMRTGNNQPQH
>13|TRBJ2-2|TRBV5-1
ASSLGQVIAGELF
>10|TRBJ2-7|TRBV2
ASRQDSYEQY
>11|TRBJ2-7|TRBV29-1
SVDLGGTYEQY
>10|TRBJ2-7|TRBV18
ASSPTKREQY
>13|TRBJ2-3|TRBV4-1
ASSQEGGGADTQY
>13|TRBJ2-1|TRBV11-2
ASSPNTGSYNEQF
>13|TRBJ2-5|TRBV4-2
ASSLSSDRGETQY
>9|TRBJ1-1|TRBV7-3
ASSLGGEAF
>13|TRBJ1-5|TRBV27
ASSPNRGGNQPQH
>14|TRBJ2-2|TRBV18
ASSPRSQGPTGELF